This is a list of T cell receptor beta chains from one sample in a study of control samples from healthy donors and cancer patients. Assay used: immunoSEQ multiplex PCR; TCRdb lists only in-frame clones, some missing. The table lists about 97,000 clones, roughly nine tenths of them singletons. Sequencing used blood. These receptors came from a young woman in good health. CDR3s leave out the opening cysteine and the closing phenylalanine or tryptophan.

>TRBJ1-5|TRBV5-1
ASSFQGNQPQH
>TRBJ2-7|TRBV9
ASSATLSSGVLTYEQY
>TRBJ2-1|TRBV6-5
ASSSKPGQGRI
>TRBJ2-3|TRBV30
AWTGSDTQY
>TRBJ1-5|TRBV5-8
ASSSGRNLNEPQH
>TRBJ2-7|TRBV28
ASSRARDPYEQY
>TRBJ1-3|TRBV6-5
ASSYSRARAGNTIY
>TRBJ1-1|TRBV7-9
AGRTSLGNTEAF
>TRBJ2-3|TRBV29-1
SVYQETDTQY
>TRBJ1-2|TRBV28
ASRGTGDGYT
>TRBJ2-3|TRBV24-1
ATSSRGASTDTQY
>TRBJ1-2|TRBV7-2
ASSLELRDSRGYT
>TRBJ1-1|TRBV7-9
ASSPGWGANTEAF
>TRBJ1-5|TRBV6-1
ASSERWTPQPQH
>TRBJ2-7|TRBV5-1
ASSLRAGPTFEQY
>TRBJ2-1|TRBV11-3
ASSRTGGGNEQF
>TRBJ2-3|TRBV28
ASSPPMPGNTQY
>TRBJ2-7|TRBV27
ASSREGLAIYEQY
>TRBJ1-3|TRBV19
ASSQQGPGNAIY
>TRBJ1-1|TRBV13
ASSSTTPTETNTEAF
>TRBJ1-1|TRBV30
AWRKTRQGATEAF
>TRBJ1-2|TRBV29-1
SVGQAGDYGYT
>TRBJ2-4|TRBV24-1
ATSDARAFDKNIQY
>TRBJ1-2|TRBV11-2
ASSLEVGDGYT
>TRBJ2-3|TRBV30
AWRLGTDTQY
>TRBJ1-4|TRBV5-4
ASSGDPNEKLF
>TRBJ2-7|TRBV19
ASGWRYEQY
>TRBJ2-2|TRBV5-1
ASSFRAGDTGELF
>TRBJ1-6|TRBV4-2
ASSQRQGNSPLH
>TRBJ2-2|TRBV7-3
ASSRAGVLANTGELF
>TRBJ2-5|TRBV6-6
ASSPQETQY
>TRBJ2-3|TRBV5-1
ASSQTSGRQSDTQY
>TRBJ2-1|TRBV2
ASRQDGNEQF
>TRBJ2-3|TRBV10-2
ASSVGPDTQY
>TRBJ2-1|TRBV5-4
ASSLATGEQF
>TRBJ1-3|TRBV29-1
SAGGGNGNTIY
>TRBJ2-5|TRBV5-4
ASRFWGAQETQY
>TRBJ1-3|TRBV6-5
ASNNRRNTIY
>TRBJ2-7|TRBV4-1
ASSQSITGLSYEQY
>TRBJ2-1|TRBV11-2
ASSGDPTSGFYNEQF
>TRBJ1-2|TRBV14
ASSQDQGYGYT
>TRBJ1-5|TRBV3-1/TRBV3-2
ASSQNPGQPQH
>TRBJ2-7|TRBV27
ASKLAGSSYEQY
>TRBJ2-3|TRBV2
ASSAQGADTQY
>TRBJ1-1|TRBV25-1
ASSEGRYTEAF
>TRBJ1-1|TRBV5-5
ASSLLWDTEAF
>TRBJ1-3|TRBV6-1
ASSEAPPAGGNTIY
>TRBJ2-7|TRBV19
ASSTPGGVYEQY
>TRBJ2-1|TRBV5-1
ASSVNLGTGYNEQF
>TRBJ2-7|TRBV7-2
ASSLFNSGYEQY
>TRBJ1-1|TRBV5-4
ASSSTQNTEAF
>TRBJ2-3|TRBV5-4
ASSLTRATDTQY
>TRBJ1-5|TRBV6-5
ASRYGMGQPQH
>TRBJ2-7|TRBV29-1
SVRLYGVEQY
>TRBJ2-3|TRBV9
ASSVGTGDTQY
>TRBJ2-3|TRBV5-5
ASSLSGSSTQY
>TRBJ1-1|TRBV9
ASSVGVGEAF
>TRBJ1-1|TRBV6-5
ASSLQGSVTEAF
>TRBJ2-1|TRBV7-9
ASSFLSGQVVYNEQF